This is a list of T cell receptor beta chains from one sample in a study of blood T cell repertoires in COVID-19. Data came from immunoSEQ multiplex PCR; TCRdb stores just in-frame clones and leaves some out. The sample holds about 220,000 clones; 60% to 85% are singletons and the top ten take more than 7%. Sequencing was carried out using peripheral blood. The receptors derive from a woman between 65 and 79 years old with acute or convalescent COVID-19. Each CDR3 is given with its conserved first and last residue. Fields, in order: D gene, CDR3 length, J gene, V gene, clone size, CDR3 protein, CDR3 DNA. The D gene is left open where the match is weak. The size of a clone is reported for some rows only, either as once, few or many, or as a class for expanded clones.

d_call: .
cdr3_length: 14
j_call: TRBJ1-1
v_call: TRBV6-2/TRBV6-3
clone_size: .
cdr3_aa: CASSYRGQNTEAFF
cdr3_nt: TGTGCCAGCAGTTACAGGGGACAGAACACTGAAGCTTTCTTT

d_call: TRBD2
cdr3_length: 17
j_call: TRBJ2-3
v_call: TRBV4-1
clone_size: .
cdr3_aa: CASSVRLAGGQIDTQYF
cdr3_nt: TGCGCCAGCAGCGTCCGACTAGCGGGGGGGCAAATAGATACGCAGTATTTT

d_call: .
cdr3_length: 17
j_call: TRBJ2-6
v_call: TRBV18
clone_size: once
cdr3_aa: CASSPTQVRSGANVLTF
cdr3_nt: TGTGCCAGCTCGCCTACCCAGGTCCGCTCTGGGGCCAACGTCCTGACTTTC

d_call: TRBD1
cdr3_length: 11
j_call: TRBJ2-5
v_call: TRBV30
clone_size: .
cdr3_aa: CAWRTGETQYF
cdr3_nt: TGTGCCTGGCGGACAGGGGAGACCCAGTACTTC

d_call: .
cdr3_length: 15
j_call: TRBJ2-6
v_call: TRBV27
clone_size: .
cdr3_aa: CASSLEGRGANVLTF
cdr3_nt: TGTGCCAGCAGTTTAGAGGGTAGGGGGGCCAACGTCCTGACTTTC

d_call: .
cdr3_length: 15
j_call: TRBJ2-1
v_call: TRBV7-3
clone_size: few
cdr3_aa: CASSAARGPYNEQFF
cdr3_nt: TGTGCCAGCAGCGCCGCCAGGGGTCCCTACAATGAGCAGTTCTTC

d_call: .
cdr3_length: 13
j_call: TRBJ1-3
v_call: TRBV2
clone_size: .
cdr3_aa: CASSEAAGNTIYF
cdr3_nt: TGTGCCAGCAGTGAAGCTGCGGGAAACACCATATATTTT

d_call: .
cdr3_length: 13
j_call: TRBJ1-3
v_call: TRBV7-9
clone_size: .
cdr3_aa: CASSTTVGNTIYF
cdr3_nt: TGTGCCAGCAGCACGACAGTTGGAAACACCATATATTTT

d_call: .
cdr3_length: 12
j_call: TRBJ2-2
v_call: TRBV7-2
clone_size: .
cdr3_aa: CASSRSGGELFF
cdr3_nt: TGTGCCAGCAGTCGAAGCGGGGGGGAGCTGTTTTTT

d_call: .
cdr3_length: 15
j_call: TRBJ1-2
v_call: TRBV3-1/TRBV3-2
clone_size: .
cdr3_aa: CASSHEAVPNYGYTF
cdr3_nt: TGTGCCAGCAGCCATGAGGCAGTACCTAACTATGGCTACACCTTC

d_call: TRBD2
cdr3_length: 15
j_call: TRBJ2-5
v_call: TRBV6-6
clone_size: .
cdr3_aa: CASSYYGGAGETQYF
cdr3_nt: TGTGCCAGCAGTTACTACGGGGGGGCCGGAGAGACCCAGTACTTC

d_call: TRBD2
cdr3_length: 15
j_call: TRBJ2-3
v_call: TRBV18
clone_size: once
cdr3_aa: CASSPGLGSTDTQYF
cdr3_nt: TGTGCCAGCTCACCTGGACTAGGTAGCACAGATACGCAGTATTTT

d_call: .
cdr3_length: 18
j_call: TRBJ1-1
v_call: TRBV21-1
clone_size: .
cdr3_aa: CASSKSRRQGVMNTEAFF
cdr3_nt: TGTGCCAGCAGCAAAAGTAGGAGACAGGGGGTCATGAACACTGAAGCTTTCTTT

d_call: .
cdr3_length: 14
j_call: TRBJ1-3
v_call: TRBV20-1
clone_size: .
cdr3_aa: CSASGGDGGNTIYF
cdr3_nt: TGCAGTGCTAGTGGCGGGGACGGTGGAAACACCATATATTTT

d_call: .
cdr3_length: 12
j_call: TRBJ2-3
v_call: TRBV7-2
clone_size: once
cdr3_aa: CASSLSGDTQYF
cdr3_nt: TGTGCCAGCAGCCTCAGCGGAGATACGCAGTATTTT

d_call: .
cdr3_length: 13
j_call: TRBJ1-6
v_call: TRBV2
clone_size: .
cdr3_aa: CANQDTSDSPLHF
cdr3_nt: TGTGCCAACCAAGACACCTCGGATTCACCCCTCCACTTT

d_call: .
cdr3_length: 13
j_call: TRBJ1-1
v_call: TRBV12-3/TRBV12-4
clone_size: .
cdr3_aa: CASSFSGDTEAFF
cdr3_nt: TGTGCCAGCAGTTTTTCAGGGGACACTGAAGCTTTCTTT

d_call: .
cdr3_length: 12
j_call: TRBJ2-3
v_call: TRBV5-1
clone_size: .
cdr3_aa: CASSVHTDTQYF
cdr3_nt: TGCGCCAGCAGCGTTCACACAGATACGCAGTATTTT

d_call: TRBD1
cdr3_length: 14
j_call: TRBJ2-2
v_call: TRBV4-1
clone_size: .
cdr3_aa: CASSLQQGDGELFF
cdr3_nt: TGCGCCAGCAGCCTTCAACAGGGGGACGGGGAGCTGTTTTTT

d_call: .
cdr3_length: 15
j_call: TRBJ2-7
v_call: TRBV4-3
clone_size: .
cdr3_aa: CASSQGIGRSYEQYF
cdr3_nt: TGCGCCAGCAGCCAAGGAATCGGCAGGTCCTACGAGCAGTACTTC

d_call: .
cdr3_length: 15
j_call: TRBJ1-5
v_call: TRBV24-1
clone_size: few
cdr3_aa: CATSDTRQPNQPQHF
cdr3_nt: TGTGCCACCAGTGACACCCGACAGCCCAATCAGCCCCAGCATTTT

d_call: .
cdr3_length: 14
j_call: TRBJ1-1
v_call: TRBV5-1
clone_size: .
cdr3_aa: CASSLAGQGAFPFF
cdr3_nt: TGCGCCAGCAGCTTGGCGGGCCAGGGTGCGTTTCCTTTCTTT

d_call: TRBD2
cdr3_length: 17
j_call: TRBJ2-5
v_call: TRBV10-1
clone_size: .
cdr3_aa: CASSDPAGELNQETQYF
cdr3_nt: TGCGCCAGCAGTGACCCAGCGGGGGAGCTGAACCAAGAGACCCAGTACTTC

d_call: TRBD2
cdr3_length: 16
j_call: TRBJ2-7
v_call: TRBV6-2/TRBV6-3
clone_size: .
cdr3_aa: CASSDLAGKTMYEQYF
cdr3_nt: TGTGCCAGCAGTGACCTAGCGGGGAAAACTATGTACGAGCAGTACTTC

d_call: TRBD1
cdr3_length: 15
j_call: TRBJ1-4
v_call: TRBV30
clone_size: .
cdr3_aa: CAWTRQGLTNEKLFF
cdr3_nt: TGTGCCTGGACCCGACAGGGACTAACTAATGAAAAACTGTTTTTT